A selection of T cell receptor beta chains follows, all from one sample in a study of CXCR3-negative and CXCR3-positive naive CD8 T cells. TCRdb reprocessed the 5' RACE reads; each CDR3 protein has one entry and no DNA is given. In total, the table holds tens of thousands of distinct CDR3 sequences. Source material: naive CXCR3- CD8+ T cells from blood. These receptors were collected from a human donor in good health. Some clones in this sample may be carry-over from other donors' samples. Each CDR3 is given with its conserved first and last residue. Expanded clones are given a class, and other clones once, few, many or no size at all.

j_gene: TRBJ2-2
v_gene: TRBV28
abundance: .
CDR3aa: CASSFLAVNTGELFF

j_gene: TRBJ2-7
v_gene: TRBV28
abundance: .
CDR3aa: CASSLVGTGYNEQYF

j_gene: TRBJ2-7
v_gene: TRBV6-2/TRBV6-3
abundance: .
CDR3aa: CASSFTGPLYEQYF

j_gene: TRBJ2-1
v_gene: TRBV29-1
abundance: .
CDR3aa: CSVEDPESGIFDEQFF

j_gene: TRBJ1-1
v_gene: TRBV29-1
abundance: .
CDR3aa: CSVEKGDSTPDTEAFF

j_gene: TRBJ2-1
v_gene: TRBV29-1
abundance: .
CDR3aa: CSVPASGGAGEQFF

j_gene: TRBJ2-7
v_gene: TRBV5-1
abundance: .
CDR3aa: CASRLVAGTTDYEQYF

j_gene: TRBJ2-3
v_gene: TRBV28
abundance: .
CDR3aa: CASSWGTDTDTQYF

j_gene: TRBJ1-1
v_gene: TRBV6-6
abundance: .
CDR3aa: CASSDPDREWTEAFF

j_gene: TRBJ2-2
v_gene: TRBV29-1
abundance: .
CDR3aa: CSVGTATGELFF

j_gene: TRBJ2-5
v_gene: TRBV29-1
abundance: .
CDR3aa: CSVEVSGGPYF

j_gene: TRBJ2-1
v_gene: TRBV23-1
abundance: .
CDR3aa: CAMESAGNNEQFF

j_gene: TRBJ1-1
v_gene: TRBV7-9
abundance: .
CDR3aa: CASSHTVGGVGDTEAFF

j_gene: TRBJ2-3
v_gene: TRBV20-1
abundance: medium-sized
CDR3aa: CSAIPLAGGPTDTQYF

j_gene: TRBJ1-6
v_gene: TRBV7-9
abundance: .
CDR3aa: CASSGEGWSYNSPLHF

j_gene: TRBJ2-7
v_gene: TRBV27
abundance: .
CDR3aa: CASRVAGANSYEQYF

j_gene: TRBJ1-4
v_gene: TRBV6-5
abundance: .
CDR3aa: CASSYSLGNEKLFF

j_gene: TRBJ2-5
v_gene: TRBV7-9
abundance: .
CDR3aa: CASSSGTWETQYF

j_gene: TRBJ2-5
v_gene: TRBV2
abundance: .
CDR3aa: CASSEGASGGQETQYF

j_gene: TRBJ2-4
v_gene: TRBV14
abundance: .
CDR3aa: CASSPRGGENIQYF

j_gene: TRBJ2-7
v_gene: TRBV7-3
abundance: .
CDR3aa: CASSAGLAGPYEQYF

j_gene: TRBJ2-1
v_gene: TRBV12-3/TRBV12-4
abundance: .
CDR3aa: CASGIYNEQFF

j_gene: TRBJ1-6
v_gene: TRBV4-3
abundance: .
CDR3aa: CASSQDRGQTNSPLHF

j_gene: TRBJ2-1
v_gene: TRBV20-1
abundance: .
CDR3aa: CSARAGDSYNEQFF

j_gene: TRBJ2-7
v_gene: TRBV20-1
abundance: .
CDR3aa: CSARPELALGLGEQYF

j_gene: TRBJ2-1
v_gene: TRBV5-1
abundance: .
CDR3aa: CASSLARGSYNEQFF

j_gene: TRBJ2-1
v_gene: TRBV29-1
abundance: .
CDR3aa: CSGTDYNEQFF

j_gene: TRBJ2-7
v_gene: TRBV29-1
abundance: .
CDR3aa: CSVKSGQGDYEQYF

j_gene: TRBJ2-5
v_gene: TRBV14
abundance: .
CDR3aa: CASSPRGSPAKETQYF

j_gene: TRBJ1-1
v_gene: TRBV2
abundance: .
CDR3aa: CASSDPEGQGRTEAFF

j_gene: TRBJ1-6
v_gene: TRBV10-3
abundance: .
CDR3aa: CAIRDSGSSYNSPLHF

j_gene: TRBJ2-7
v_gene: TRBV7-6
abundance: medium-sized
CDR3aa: CASSSGMPYEQYF

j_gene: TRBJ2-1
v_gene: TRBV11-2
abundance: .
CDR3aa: CASSDLRTSGYNEQFF

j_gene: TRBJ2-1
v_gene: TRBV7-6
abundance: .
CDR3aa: CASSLAWQKGLQWGEQFF

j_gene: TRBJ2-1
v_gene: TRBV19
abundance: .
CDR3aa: CASSMAGDYSYNEQFF

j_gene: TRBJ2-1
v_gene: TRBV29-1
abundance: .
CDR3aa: CSVPVEGTEQFF

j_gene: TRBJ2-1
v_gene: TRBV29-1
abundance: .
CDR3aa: CSVEGKPLNEQFF

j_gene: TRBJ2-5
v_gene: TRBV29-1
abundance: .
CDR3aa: CSVDHWGQETQYF

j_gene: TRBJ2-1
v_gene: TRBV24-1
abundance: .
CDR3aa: CATSDPNYNEQFF

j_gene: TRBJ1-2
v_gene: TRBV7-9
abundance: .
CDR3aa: CASSLDSDGYTF

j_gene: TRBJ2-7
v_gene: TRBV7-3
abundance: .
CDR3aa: CASSSKEEQYF

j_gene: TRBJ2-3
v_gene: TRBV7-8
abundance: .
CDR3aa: CASSPGVALTDTQYF

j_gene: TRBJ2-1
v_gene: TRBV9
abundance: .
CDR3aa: CASSALSGEQFF

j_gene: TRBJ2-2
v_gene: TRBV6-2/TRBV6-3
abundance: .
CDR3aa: CASSLQGTGELFF

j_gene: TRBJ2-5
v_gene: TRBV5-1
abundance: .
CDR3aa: CASRGEQETQYF

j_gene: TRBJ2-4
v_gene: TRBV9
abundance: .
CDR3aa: CASSGATSAETQYF

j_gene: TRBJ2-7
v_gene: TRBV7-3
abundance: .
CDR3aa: CASSLEGGRGYEQYF

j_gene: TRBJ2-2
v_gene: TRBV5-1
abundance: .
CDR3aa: CASRDSNTGELFF

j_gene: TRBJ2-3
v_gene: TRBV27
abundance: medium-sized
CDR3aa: CASMRGGADTQYF

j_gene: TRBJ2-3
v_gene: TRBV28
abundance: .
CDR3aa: CASSFESGGRTDTQYF

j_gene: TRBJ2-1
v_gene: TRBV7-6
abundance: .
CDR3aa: CASSLAGEDNEQFF

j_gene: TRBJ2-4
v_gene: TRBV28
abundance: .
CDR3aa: CASLSPMGVAKNIQYF

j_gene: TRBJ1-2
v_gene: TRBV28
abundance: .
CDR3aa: CASSSDQGGVRYTF

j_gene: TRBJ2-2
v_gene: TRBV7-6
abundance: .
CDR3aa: CASGKAGGTGELFF

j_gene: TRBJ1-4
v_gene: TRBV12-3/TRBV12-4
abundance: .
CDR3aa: CASRRQGGNEKLFF

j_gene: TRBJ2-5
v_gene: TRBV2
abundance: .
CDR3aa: CATREVSGTQYF